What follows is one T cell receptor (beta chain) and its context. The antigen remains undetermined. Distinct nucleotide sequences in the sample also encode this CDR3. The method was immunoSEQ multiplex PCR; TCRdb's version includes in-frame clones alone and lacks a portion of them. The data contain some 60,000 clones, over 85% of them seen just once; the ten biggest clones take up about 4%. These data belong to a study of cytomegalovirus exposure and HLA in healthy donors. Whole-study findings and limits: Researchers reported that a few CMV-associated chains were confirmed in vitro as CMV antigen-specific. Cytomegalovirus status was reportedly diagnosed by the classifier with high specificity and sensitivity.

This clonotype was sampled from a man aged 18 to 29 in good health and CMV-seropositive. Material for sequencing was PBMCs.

The CDR3 protein is CASSLGTATRRGYTF. The CDR3 DNA follows: TGTGCCAGCAGCCTCGGGACAGCAACAAGGAGGGGTTACACCTTC. The V gene is TRBV5-6, the J gene TRBJ1-2, with 7 bases fitting TRBD1. Trimming removed 4 bases from V and 11 bases from J; junction bases left unmatched: 17. This CDR3 contains 15 residues. From germline, CDR1 is SGHDT and CDR2 YYEEEE.